These 17 T cell receptor beta chains came from one sample sequenced in a study of T cell repertoires in cytomegalovirus infection. Each CDR3 protein is one row after TCRdb ran MiXCR on the reads. The table shows around 300,000 distinct CDR3 sequences, with roughly 9.5% occurring only once. The sequencing input was PBMCs. All receptors come from a human donor in good health (CMV status not recorded). Some clones in this sample may be carry-over from other donors' samples.

This clonotype was observed at least ten times. This sequence joins TRBV7-2 and TRBJ2-1, with no clear D. Trimming stripped 1 base from V and 9 bases from J, with 7 bases between. CDR3 length: 12 residues. The germline CDR1 and CDR2 sequences are SGHTA and FQGNSA. In DNA form, the CDR3 reads TGTGCCAGCAGCTTAGTGGGCACTGAGCAGTTCTTC. Its protein product is CASSLVGTEQFF.

This clonotype was counted ten times or more. The gene calls are TRBV14 and TRBJ1-2; TRBD1 is a possible D gene (5 bases). Between the trimmed V and J ends, which lost 5 bases and 5 bases, there was a span of 12 bases. The CDR3 is 13 residues long. CDR1 and CDR2 (germline): SGHDN, FVKESK. In DNA, the CDR3 is TGTGCCAGCAGCTCGGGACGGAGGTATGGCTACACCTTC. Its translation: CASSSGRRYGYTF.

A single count supports this clonotype. V gene TRBV4-1 combines with J gene TRBJ2-5; no firm D call. V was clipped by 0 bases and J by 5 bases, with 10 bases between them. Germline CDR1 MGHRA, CDR2 YSYEKL. The CDR3 spans 14 residues. The CDR3 reads CASSQDPRSETQYF. CDR3 in DNA: TGCGCCAGCAGCCAAGACCCTCGTTCGGAGACCCAGTACTTC.

The chain employs TRBV28 and TRBJ1-1, with a tentative D call TRBD1 (6 bases). The V gene's germline CDR1 is MDHEN and CDR2 SYDVKM. Trimming stripped 4 bases from V and 6 bases from J, with 9 bases between. The CDR3 runs 12 residues. The CDR3 nucleotides are TGTGCCAGCAGTTCAACAGGGCCTGAAGCTTTCTTT. Amino acids: CASSSTGPEAFF.

Concerning this clonotype itself: Since a much larger clone is just one base distant, this may be a read error. The CDR3 region is CASSQLDPGQGYEQYF. Written as DNA, the CDR3 is TGCGCCAGCAGCCAGTTAGACCCGGGACAGGGCTACGAGCAGTACTTC. The chain is built from TRBV4-3 and TRBJ2-7; 9 bases agree with TRBD1. The CDR3 has 16 residues. Germline V gene data show CDR1 as LGHNA and CDR2 as YSLEER. V lost 3 bases and J lost 3; bases outside the gene matches: 9.

This clonotype was seen ten or more times. The genes are TRBV7-2 and TRBJ2-3, with D possibly TRBD2 on 7 matching bases. Trimming left V 1 base short and J 2 bases short, with 10 bases between. This CDR3 is built from 15 residues. Germline CDR1 is SGHTA and CDR2 is FQGNSA. The DNA of the CDR3 is TGTGCCAGCAGCTTAGATGGGGGGGCCACAGATACGCAGTATTTT. Translated: CASSLDGGATDTQYF.

V usage is TRBV28 and J usage is TRBJ2-7; 11 bases map to TRBD2. The CDR3 contains 14 residues. V was pared by 6 bases and J by 7 bases, with 8 bases of the junction left unmatched. Germline CDR1 is MDHEN and CDR2 is SYDVKM. CDR3 sequence: CASRDSGRAWEQYF. The CDR3 bases are TGTGCCAGCAGGGATAGCGGGAGGGCCTGGGAGCAGTACTTC.

This clonotype has more than one count but fewer than ten. This sequence joins TRBV7-7 and TRBJ2-2, with D perhaps TRBD2 (6 bases). Germline V gives CDR1 SSHAT, CDR2 FNYEAQ (reference sequence). This CDR3 has 11 amino acids. The V end lost 8 bases, the J end lost 6 bases, and 7 bases lay between the germline ends. CDR3 sequence (DNA): TGTGCCAGCGGGGGGTCCGGGGAGCTGTTTTTT. Protein product: CASGGSGELFF. The complete variable domain, with remaining parts taken from reference TRBV7-7 and TRBJ2-2, reads GAGVSQSPRYKVTKRGQDVTLRCDPISSHATLYWYQQALGQGPEFLTYFNYEAQPDKSGLPSDRFSAERPEGSISTLTIQRTEQRDSAMYRCASGGSGELFFGEGSRLTVL.

This clonotype appeared a few times. The CDR3 DNA reads TGTGCCAGCAGCCAAGAAAACCTGGGTACTGAAGCTTTCTTT. Its protein product is CASSQENLGTEAFF. The chain is built from TRBV4-2 and TRBJ1-1; D not resolved. The CDR3 consists of 14 residues. Trimming took 0 bases from V and 5 from J, leaving 10 bases between them. Germline CDR1 and CDR2: LGHNA and YNFKEQ.

This clonotype was counted ten times or more. The V gene is TRBV7-6, the J gene TRBJ1-1, with TRBD1 matching 7 bases. Germline V gene data show CDR1 as SGHVS and CDR2 as FNYEAQ. J was trimmed by 2 bases and V by 5 bases; bases with no gene match: 11. The CDR3 covers 16 residues. The CDR3 loop is CASSPFKTGINTEAFF. Written as DNA, the CDR3 is TGTGCCAGCAGCCCCTTCAAGACAGGGATTAACACTGAAGCTTTCTTT.

This clonotype was seen a handful of times. CDR3 in amino acids: CASTFGTFVSNQPQHF. The CDR3 DNA follows: TGTGCCAGTACCTTCGGGACGTTCGTTAGCAATCAGCCCCAGCATTTT. This chain joins TRBV19 and TRBJ1-5; TRBD1 might be the D (5 bases). Germline values: CDR1 LNHDA, CDR2 SQIVND (reference sequence). Trimming stripped 7 bases from V and 0 bases from J, with 16 bases between. The CDR3 loop spans 16 amino acids.

The sample holds many counts of this clonotype. The genes are TRBV20-1 and TRBJ1-5; 8 nucleotides agree with TRBD1. The V gene end was trimmed by 7 bases and the J gene end by 4 bases; junction bases not matched to a gene: 9. The CDR3 runs to 14 residues. Germline V gene data show CDR1 as DFQATT and CDR2 as SNEGSKA (reference sequence). This CDR3 is CSVAGDRTNQPQHF. The CDR3 DNA is TGCAGTGTTGCGGGGGACAGGACGAATCAGCCCCAGCATTTT.

This clonotype has more than one count but fewer than ten. The V and J genes are TRBV24-1 and TRBJ1-4, with D maybe TRBD1 (6 bases). V was clipped by 2 bases and J by 8 bases, with 14 bases between them. Per germline, CDR1 KGHDR and CDR2 SFDVKD. The CDR3 spans 15 residues. The chain's CDR3 is CATSDSGVPAEKLFF. The CDR3 DNA reads as TGTGCCACCAGTGATTCAGGGGTTCCGGCGGAAAAACTGTTTTTT.

This clonotype was picked up many times. The rearrangement joins TRBV7-9 to TRBJ2-7, with D possibly TRBD2 on 5 matching bases. This CDR3 is 16 amino acids long. Trimming left V 1 base short and J 2 bases short, with 15 bases between. Germline V gene sequence: CDR1 SEHNR, CDR2 FQNEAQ (reference sequence). The CDR3 DNA sequence: TGTGCCAGCAGCTTAGGCTCTAGCAGACCGACCTACGAGCAGTACTTC. It yields the protein CASSLGSSRPTYEQYF.

At least ten counts were recorded for this clonotype. The chain carries TRBV7-8 and TRBJ1-2; TRBD1 matches 7 bases. The V gene end was trimmed by 4 bases and the J gene end by 3 bases; junction bases not matched to a gene: 17. CDR1 is SGHVS and CDR2 is FQNEAQ in the germline V gene. The CDR3 totals 18 residues. The CDR3 protein is CASSSSPRVRQGDYGYTF. CDR3 coding DNA: TGTGCCAGCAGCTCGTCCCCGAGGGTACGACAGGGCGACTATGGCTACACCTTC.

The gene calls are TRBV27 and TRBJ2-5; D is unclear. The CDR3 length is 17 residues. V shed 5 bases and J shed 3 bases, with 22 bases lying between them. Germline-derived CDR1 and CDR2 are MNHEY and SMNVEV (reference sequence). CDR3 nucleotides: TGTGCCAGCAGTGGACGGTTTAGAGGACGAACGGAAGAGACCCAGTACTTC. Translation: CASSGRFRGRTEETQYF.

Many counts were recorded for this clonotype. This chain uses TRBV7-8 with TRBJ2-7; TRBD1 is a possible D gene (5 bases). CDR3 length: 15 amino acids. V lost 1 base to trimming and J lost 0 bases, with 10 bases between them. CDR1 is SGHVS and CDR2 is FQNEAQ in the germline V gene. The CDR3 loop is CASSLDRFSSYEQYF. The CDR3 coding sequence is TGTGCCAGCAGCTTAGACAGGTTCAGCTCCTACGAGCAGTACTTC.